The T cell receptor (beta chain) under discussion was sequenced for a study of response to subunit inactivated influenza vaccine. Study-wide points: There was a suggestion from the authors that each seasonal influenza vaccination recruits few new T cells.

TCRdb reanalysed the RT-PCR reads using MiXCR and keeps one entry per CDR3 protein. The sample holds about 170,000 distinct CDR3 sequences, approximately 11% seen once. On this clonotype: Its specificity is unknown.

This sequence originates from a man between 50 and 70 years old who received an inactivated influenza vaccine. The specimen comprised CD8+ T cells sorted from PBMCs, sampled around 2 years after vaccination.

The CDR3 sequence is CATSRDQAGEYEQYF. Written as DNA, the CDR3 is TGTGCCACCAGCAGAGATCAGGCAGGGGAGTACGAGCAGTACTTC. The chain has TRBV15 and TRBJ2-7; a weak D match, TRBD1 (6 bases). V was shortened by 0 bases and J by 4 bases, with 13 bases between the two germline ends. CDR1 LNHNV and CDR2 YYDKDF come from the germline V gene (reference sequence). CDR3 length equals 15 residues.